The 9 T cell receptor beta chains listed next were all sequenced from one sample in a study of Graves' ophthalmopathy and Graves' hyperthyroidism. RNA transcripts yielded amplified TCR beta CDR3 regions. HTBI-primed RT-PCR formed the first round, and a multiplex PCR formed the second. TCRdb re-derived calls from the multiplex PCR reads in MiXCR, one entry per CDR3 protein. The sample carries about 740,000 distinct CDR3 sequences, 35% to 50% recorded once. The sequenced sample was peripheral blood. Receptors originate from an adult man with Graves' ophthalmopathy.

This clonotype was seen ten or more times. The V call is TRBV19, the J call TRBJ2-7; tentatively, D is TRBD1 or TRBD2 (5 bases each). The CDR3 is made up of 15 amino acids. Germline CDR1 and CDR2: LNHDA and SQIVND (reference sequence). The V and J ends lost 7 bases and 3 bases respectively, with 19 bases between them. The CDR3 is CASTAGTAGGYEQYF. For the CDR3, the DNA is TGTGCCAGTACCGCAGGGACGGCCGGCGGCTACGAGCAGTACTTC.

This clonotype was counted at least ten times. The CDR3 protein is CASNPGGWHYGYTF. In DNA, the CDR3 is TGCGCCAGCAACCCAGGGGGTTGGCACTATGGCTACACCTTC. This chain connects TRBV10-2 to TRBJ1-2; 7 bases are shared with TRBD1. The CDR3 is made up of 14 amino acids. With V trimmed by 7 bases and J by 3 bases, 8 bases remained unmatched. Germline lookup yields CDR1 WSHSY and CDR2 SAAADI.

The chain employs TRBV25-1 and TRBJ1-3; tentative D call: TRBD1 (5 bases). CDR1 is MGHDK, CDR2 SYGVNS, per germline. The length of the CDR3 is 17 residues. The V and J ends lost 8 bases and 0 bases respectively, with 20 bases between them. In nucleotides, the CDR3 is TGTGCCAGCGTTGAAGATCTGGGACCTAGCTCTGGAAACACCATATATTTT. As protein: CASVEDLGPSSGNTIYF.

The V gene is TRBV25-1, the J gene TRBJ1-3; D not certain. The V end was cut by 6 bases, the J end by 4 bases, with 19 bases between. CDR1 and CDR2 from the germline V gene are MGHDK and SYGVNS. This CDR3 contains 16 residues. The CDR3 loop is CASSPRSWGTGNTIYF. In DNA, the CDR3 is TGTGCCAGCAGCCCGCGGTCTTGGGGAACAGGAAACACCATATATTTT. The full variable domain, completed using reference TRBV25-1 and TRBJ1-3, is EADIYQTPRYLVIGTGKKITLECSQTMGHDKMYWYQQDPGMELHLIHYSYGVNSTEKGDLSSESTVSRIRTEHFPLTLESARPSHTSQYLCASSPRSWGTGNTIYFGEGSWLTVV.

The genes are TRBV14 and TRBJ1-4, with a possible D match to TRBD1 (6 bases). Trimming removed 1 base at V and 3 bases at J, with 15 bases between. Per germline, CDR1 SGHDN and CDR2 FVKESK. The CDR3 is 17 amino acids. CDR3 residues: CASSQAMAGTSNEKLFF. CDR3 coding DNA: TGTGCCAGCAGCCAAGCGATGGCCGGGACATCTAATGAAAAACTGTTTTTT.

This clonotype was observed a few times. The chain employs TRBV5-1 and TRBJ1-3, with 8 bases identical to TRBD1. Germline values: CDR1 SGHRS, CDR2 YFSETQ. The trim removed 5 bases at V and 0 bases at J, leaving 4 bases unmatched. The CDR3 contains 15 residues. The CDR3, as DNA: TGCGCCAGCAGTCGCGACAGGGGCTCTGGAAACACCATATATTTT. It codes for CASSRDRGSGNTIYF.

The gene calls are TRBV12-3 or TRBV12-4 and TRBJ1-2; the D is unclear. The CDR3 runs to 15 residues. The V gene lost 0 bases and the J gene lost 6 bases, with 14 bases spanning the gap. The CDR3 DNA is TGTGCCAGCAGTTTAGCCAACGGACGACAAGATGGCTACACCTTC. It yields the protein CASSLANGRQDGYTF.

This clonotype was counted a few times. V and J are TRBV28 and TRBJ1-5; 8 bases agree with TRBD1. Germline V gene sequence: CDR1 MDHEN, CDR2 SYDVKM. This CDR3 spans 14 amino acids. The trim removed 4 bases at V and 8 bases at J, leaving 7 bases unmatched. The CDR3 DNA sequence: TGTGCCAGCAGTTCTCGACAGGGGAGTAAGCCCCAGCATTTT. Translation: CASSSRQGSKPQHF.

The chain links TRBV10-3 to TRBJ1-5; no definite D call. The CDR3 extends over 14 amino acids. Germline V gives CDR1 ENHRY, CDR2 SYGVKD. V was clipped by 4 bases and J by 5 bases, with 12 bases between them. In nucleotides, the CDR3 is TGTGCCATCAGTGCTAGCCGGCCCGATCAGCCCCAGCATTTT. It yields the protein CAISASRPDQPQHF.